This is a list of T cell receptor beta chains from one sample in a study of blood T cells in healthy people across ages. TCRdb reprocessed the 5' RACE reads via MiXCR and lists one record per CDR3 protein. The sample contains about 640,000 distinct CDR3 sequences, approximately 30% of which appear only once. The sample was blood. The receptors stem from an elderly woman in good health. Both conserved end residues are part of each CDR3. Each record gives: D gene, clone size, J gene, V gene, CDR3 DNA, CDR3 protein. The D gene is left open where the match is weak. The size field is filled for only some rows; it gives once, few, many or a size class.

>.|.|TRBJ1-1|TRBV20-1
TGCAGTGCTAGTTTCTCGGGGCGAAACACTGAAGCTTTCTTT
CSASFSGRNTEAFF
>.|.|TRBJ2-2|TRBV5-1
TGCGCCAGCCGCGAGGGAGGCTTGAACACCGGGGAGCTGTTTTTT
CASREGGLNTGELFF
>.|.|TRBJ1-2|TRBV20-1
TGCAGTGCTGCTAGGGACTCAGTGGACTATGGCTACACCTTC
CSAARDSVDYGYTF
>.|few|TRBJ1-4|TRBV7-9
TGTGCCAGCATGCCGGCGGGAAGAGGAACTAATGAAAAACTGTTTTTT
CASMPAGRGTNEKLFF
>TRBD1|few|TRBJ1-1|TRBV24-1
TGTGCCACCAGTGATAGGACAGGGGGTAGCACTGAAGCTTTCTTT
CATSDRTGGSTEAFF
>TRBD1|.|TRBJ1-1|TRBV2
TGTGCCAGCAGCATTACAGGGGGTGTAGCTTTCTTT
CASSITGGVAFF
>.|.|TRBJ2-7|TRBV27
TGTGCCACCTTAGAATCCAGAACCGACGAGCAGTACTTC
CATLESRTDEQYF
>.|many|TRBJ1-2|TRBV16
TGCGCCAGCAGCCAATCAGGGTATGGCTACACCTTC
CASSQSGYGYTF
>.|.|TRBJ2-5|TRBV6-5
TGTGCCAGCAGTTCCTTCGATGGGGGTATGGAGACCCAGTACTTC
CASSSFDGGMETQYF
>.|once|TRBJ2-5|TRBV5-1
TGCGCCAGCAGCCCAGGCCCCCGGGGCGGTGAGCAGTACTTC
CASSPGPRGGEQYF
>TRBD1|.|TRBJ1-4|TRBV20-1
TGCAGTGCGGAAACCGACAGGGGGGGTGAAAAACTGTTTTTT
CSAETDRGGEKLFF
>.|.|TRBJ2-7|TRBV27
TGTGCCACCTTGGACCGATACACCTACGAGCAGTACTTC
CATLDRYTYEQYF
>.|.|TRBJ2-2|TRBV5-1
TGCGCCAGCAGCACCCATCCGGACACCGGGGAGCTGTTTTTT
CASSTHPDTGELFF
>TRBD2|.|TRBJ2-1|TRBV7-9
TGTGCCAGCAGCCGGGACTACCGTGAGCAGTTCTTC
CASSRDYREQFF
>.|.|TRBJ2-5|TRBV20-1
TGCAGTGCCGAACCAGCGGACAGAGGGGGAGAGACCCAGTACTTC
CSAEPADRGGETQYF
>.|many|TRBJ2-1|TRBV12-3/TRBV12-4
TGTGCCAGCCCCTCTAGACAAGCCTTCTACAATGAGCAGTTCTTC
CASPSRQAFYNEQFF
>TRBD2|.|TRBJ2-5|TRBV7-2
TGTGCCAGCAGACGAAACTTGGGACTAGCGGTCCCAACGACCCAGTACTTC
CASRRNLGLAVPTTQYF
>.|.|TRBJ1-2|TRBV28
TGTGCCAGCACCCCAGCTCCAGGACGGGACGAGCACACCTTC
CASTPAPGRDEHTF
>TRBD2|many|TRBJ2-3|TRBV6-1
TGTGCCAGCAGTGAAACTAGCGGGGGGAGCACAGATACGCAGTATTTT
CASSETSGGSTDTQYF
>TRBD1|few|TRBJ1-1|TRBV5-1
TGCGCCAGCAGGGGGGAGGGGGCCCGGAACACTGAAGCTTTCTTT
CASRGEGARNTEAFF
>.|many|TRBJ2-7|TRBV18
TGTGCCAGCAGCCCGGGGCTCTACGAGCAGTACTTC
CASSPGLYEQYF
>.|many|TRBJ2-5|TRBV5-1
TGCGCCAGCAGTCACGAGGGACTCATAGGGGAGACCCAGTACTTC
CASSHEGLIGETQYF
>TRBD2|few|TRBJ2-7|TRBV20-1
TGCAGTGCCCAAACTAGCGGGAGATACGAGCAGTACTTC
CSAQTSGRYEQYF
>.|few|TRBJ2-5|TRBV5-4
TGTGCCAGCAGCAAGGAGGGGAAGACGGGGGAAGAGACCCGGTACTTC
CASSKEGKTGEETRYF
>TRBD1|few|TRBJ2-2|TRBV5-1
TGCGCCAGCAGACCGACAGGGACCCCAGCGAACACCGGGGAGCTGTTTTTT
CASRPTGTPANTGELFF
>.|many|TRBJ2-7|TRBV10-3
TGTGCCATCAGTGAGAGAAGGGATGGCGAGCAGTACTTC
CAISERRDGEQYF
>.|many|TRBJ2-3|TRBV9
TGTGCCAGCAGCGTCGAACCGCTCCAGGGTAGCACAGATACGCAGTATTTT
CASSVEPLQGSTDTQYF
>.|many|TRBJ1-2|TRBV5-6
TGTGCCAGCAGCTTGCAACGGAGGAGAGGTGGCTACACCTTC
CASSLQRRRGGYTF
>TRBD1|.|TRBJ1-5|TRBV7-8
TGTGCCAGCAGCCGAGCCGGGGGACAGGGTAGTCAGCCCCAGCATTTT
CASSRAGGQGSQPQHF
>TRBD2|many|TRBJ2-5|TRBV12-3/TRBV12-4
TGTGCCAGCAGGCGGACTAGCGGGGAAGAGACCCAGTACTTC
CASRRTSGEETQYF
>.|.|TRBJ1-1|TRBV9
TGTGCCAGCAGCGTAGGGGATAGAGACACTGAAGCTTTCTTT
CASSVGDRDTEAFF
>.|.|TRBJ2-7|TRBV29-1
TGCAGCGTTGTCAAGGGGCCCTACCAGCAGTACTTC
CSVVKGPYQQYF
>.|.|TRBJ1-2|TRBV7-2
TGTGCCAGCAGGCCCCCTACGGCGGGGGGGAATGGCTACACCTTC
CASRPPTAGGNGYTF
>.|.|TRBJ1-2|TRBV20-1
TGCAGTGCTAGAGATCCGAGACATGCCTATGGCTACACCTTC
CSARDPRHAYGYTF
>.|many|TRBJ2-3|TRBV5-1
TGCGCCAGCAGGAGTTCCCATAGCACAGATACGCAGTATTTT
CASRSSHSTDTQYF
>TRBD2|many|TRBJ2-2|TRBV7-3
TGTGCCAGCAGCTTAAGGACTAGCGGGGTCGCGAACACCGGGGAGCTGTTTTTT
CASSLRTSGVANTGELFF
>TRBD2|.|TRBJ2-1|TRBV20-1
TGCAGTGCTAGAGCGCTAGCGGGGGGGCCCTGCAATGGGCAGTTCTTC
CSARALAGGPCNGQFF
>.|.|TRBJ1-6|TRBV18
TGTGCCAGCTCTCCGCGGGACTCGGGTAATTCACCCCTCCACTTT
CASSPRDSGNSPLHF
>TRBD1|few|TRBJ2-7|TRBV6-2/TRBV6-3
TGTGCCAGCAGTGATATCGGACAGGGGTTGATTACGTACTTC
CASSDIGQGLITYF
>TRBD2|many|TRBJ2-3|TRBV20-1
TGCAGTGCTCACCGGGGGGGCCGCACAGATACGCAGTATTTT
CSAHRGGRTDTQYF